The 24 T cell receptor beta chains below were found in one sample sequenced in a study of blood T cell repertoires in COVID-19. This table comes from immunoSEQ multiplex PCR, and its TCRdb copy is limited to in-frame clones, with some not included. The table lists roughly 410,000 clones, more than 75% of them singletons. Sequenced sample: peripheral blood. Source of these receptors: a woman aged 60-75 years with COVID-19, enrolled during active disease.

CDR3 sequence reads: CASIQPGQSFSGANVLTF. The CDR3, as DNA: TGTGCCAGTATACAACCGGGACAGTCCTTCTCTGGGGCCAACGTCCTGACTTTC. The chain links TRBV19 to TRBJ2-6, with 7 bases lining up with TRBD1. The trim removed 7 bases at V and 0 bases at J, leaving 12 bases unmatched. This CDR3 comprises 18 residues. CDR1 and CDR2 from the germline V gene are LNHDA and SQIVND (reference sequence).

The CDR3 is CASSSNTDSYEQYF. CDR3 coding DNA: TGTGCCAGCAGCTCAAACACGGACAGCTACGAGCAGTACTTC. V and J are TRBV7-9 and TRBJ2-7, with a weak D call TRBD1 (6 bases). This CDR3 has 14 amino acids. V was trimmed by 4 bases and J by 3 bases, leaving 13 bases between them. CDR1 SEHNR and CDR2 FQNEAQ come from the germline V gene (reference sequence).

The chain recombines TRBV9 with TRBJ1-2; D is possibly TRBD1 (6 bases). Per germline, CDR1 SGDLS and CDR2 YYNGEE. The CDR3 is made up of 13 amino acids. The V gene lost 4 bases and the J gene lost 2 bases, with 9 bases spanning the gap. In nucleotides, the CDR3 is TGTGCCAGCAGCCTGGACAGAAACTATGGCTACACCTTC. The encoded protein is CASSLDRNYGYTF.

This chain uses TRBV2 with TRBJ1-4, with D tentatively TRBD1 (5 bases). Trimming removed 3 bases from V and 3 bases from J, with 8 bases in between. The CDR3 is 14 residues long. The germline CDR1 and CDR2 sequences are SNHLY and FYNNEI. In DNA, the CDR3 is TGTGCCAGCAGTGAGGGGGGATCTAATGAAAAACTGTTTTTT. It specifies CASSEGGSNEKLFF.

This clone was observed a single time. The chain is built from TRBV18 and TRBJ1-6; D perhaps matches TRBD1 (6 bases). V lost 3 bases and J 10 bases, leaving 13 bases between the germline ends. Germline lookup yields CDR1 KGHSH and CDR2 LQKENI. The CDR3 is made up of 14 amino acids. The CDR3 protein is CASSPLDSGSPLHF. CDR3 DNA sequence: TGTGCCAGCTCACCTTTGGACAGCGGCTCACCCCTCCACTTT.

Regarding this clone: In the same sample, other DNA sequences code for this CDR3. The genes are TRBV7-3 and TRBJ2-6; D uncertain. Per germline, CDR1 SGHTA and CDR2 FQGTGA. This CDR3 has 15 amino acids. V was shortened by 1 base and J by 0 bases, with 4 bases between the two germline ends. The CDR3 DNA reads as TGTGCCAGCAGCTTAAGCAGCTCTGGGGCCAACGTCCTGACTTTC. Translated, it gives CASSLSSSGANVLTF.

V is TRBV3-1 (or the pseudogene TRBV3-2) and J is TRBJ1-1; the D is unclear. Trimming left V 3 bases short and J 8 bases short, with 10 bases between. Germline-derived CDR1 and CDR2 are LGHDT and YNNKEL (reference sequence). The CDR3 length is 12 residues. DNA for the CDR3: TGTGCCAGCAGCCATCCGACTGGGGAAGCTTTCTTT. It is translated as CASSHPTGEAFF.

This chain connects TRBV4-1 to TRBJ1-5; D uncertain. The V gene lost 4 bases and the J gene lost 3 bases, with 16 bases spanning the gap. The germline CDR1 and CDR2 sequences are MGHRA and YSYEKL. The CDR3 consists of 16 residues. The CDR3 here is CASSPSGQADNQPQHF. The CDR3 DNA follows: TGCGCCAGCAGCCCTTCTGGGCAGGCCGACAATCAGCCCCAGCATTTT.

This clone was seen many times. The chain couples TRBV2 to TRBJ1-2; D is unresolved. V was shortened by 2 bases and J by 4 bases, with 11 bases between the two germline ends. The CDR3 consists of 14 residues. Germline CDR1 is SNHLY and CDR2 is FYNNEI. The CDR3 reads CASSERWGVYGYTF. As DNA, the CDR3 is TGTGCCAGCAGTGAACGGTGGGGAGTCTATGGCTACACCTTC.

This chain links TRBV11-2 with TRBJ2-7; weak D call: TRBD2 (7 bases). Trimming cost V 1 base and J 3 bases, with 13 bases left between them. The CDR3 length is 15 residues. Germline CDR1 and CDR2: SGHAT and FQNNGV. The CDR3 region has the DNA TGTGCCAGCAGCTTAGTGGCAGGGGAGGGCTACGAGCAGTACTTC. It codes for CASSLVAGEGYEQYF.

The rearrangement links TRBV3-1 (or the pseudogene TRBV3-2) to TRBJ1-2; the D gene is possibly TRBD1 (6 bases). This CDR3 spans 15 amino acids. V dropped 0 bases and J dropped 2 bases, with 10 bases sitting between them. The V gene's germline CDR1 is LGHDT and CDR2 YNNKEL (reference sequence). The CDR3 reads CASSQEVRGNYGYTF. CDR3 bases: TGTGCCAGCAGCCAAGAGGTCAGGGGCAACTATGGCTACACCTTC.

The V and J genes are TRBV5-1 and TRBJ1-2, with 9 bases lining up with TRBD1. CDR3 length equals 17 residues. CDR1 SGHRS and CDR2 YFSETQ come from the germline V gene. The V gene end was trimmed by 2 bases and the J gene end by 8 bases; junction bases not matched to a gene: 16. CDR3 sequence reads: CASSFTPPGQGVLGYTF. The CDR3 coding sequence is TGCGCCAGCAGCTTTACACCCCCGGGACAGGGTGTTTTGGGCTACACCTTC.

About this clone itself: Other nucleotide sequences in the sample specify the same CDR3. The chain employs TRBV5-1 and TRBJ2-1; TRBD2 agrees at 10 bases. Trimming removed 1 base from V and 4 bases from J; junction bases left unmatched: 5. Germline loops: CDR1 SGHRS, CDR2 YFSETQ. This CDR3 is 16 amino acids long. The CDR3 bases are TGCGCCAGCAGCTTGACCAGCGGGGGGGCTTACAATGAGCAGTTCTTC. Protein sequence: CASSLTSGGAYNEQFF.

The rearrangement links TRBV28 to TRBJ1-2; 7 bases match TRBD1. This CDR3 contains 12 residues. With 8 bases clipped from V and 3 bases from J, the junction kept 3 bases outside the gene matches. Germline CDR1 and CDR2: MDHEN and SYDVKM. CDR3 DNA: TGTGCCAGCTTAACAGGGGACTATGGCTACACCTTC. Translating gives CASLTGDYGYTF.

The chain is built from TRBV4-1 and TRBJ2-7, with 11 bases aligning to TRBD1. The CDR3 totals 15 residues. The germline V gene encodes CDR1 MGHRA and CDR2 YSYEKL. With V trimmed by 0 bases and J by 4 bases, 2 bases remained unmatched. The CDR3 here is CASSQDRDRGYEQYF. DNA for the CDR3: TGCGCCAGCAGCCAAGACCGGGACAGGGGGTACGAGCAGTACTTC.

The gene calls are TRBV27 and TRBJ1-5; the D is unclear. V was shortened by 5 bases and J by 4 bases, with 9 bases between the two germline ends. This CDR3 comprises 13 residues. The V gene's germline CDR1 is MNHEY and CDR2 SMNVEV (reference sequence). The CDR3 loop is CASSPYGNQPQHF. In DNA, the CDR3 is TGTGCCAGCAGTCCCTACGGGAATCAGCCCCAGCATTTT.

The chain recombines TRBV3-1 (or the pseudogene TRBV3-2) with TRBJ2-5; 11 bases align to TRBD2. This CDR3 region has 14 residues. The ends lost 3 bases at V and 5 bases at J; junction bases unmatched: 2. Germline V gene data show CDR1 as LGHDT and CDR2 as YNNKEL (reference sequence). The CDR3 loop reads CASSQLAGGETQYF. The CDR3, as DNA: TGTGCCAGCAGCCAGTTAGCGGGAGGGGAGACCCAGTACTTC.

The chain recombines TRBV5-1 with TRBJ2-3; D is undetermined. Germline CDR1 SGHRS, CDR2 YFSETQ. V dropped 7 bases and J dropped 8 bases, with 8 bases sitting between them. The CDR3 is 10 amino acids. The CDR3 is CASSVFTQYF. Here the CDR3 DNA reads TGCGCCAGCTCTGTGTTTACGCAGTATTTT. Variable domain in full (rest from reference TRBV5-1 and TRBJ2-3): KAGVTQTPRYLIKTRGQQVTLSCSPISGHRSVSWYQQTPGQGLQFLFEYFSETQRNKGNFPGRFSGRQFSNSRSEMNVSTLELGDSALYLCASSVFTQYFGPGTRLTVL.

The rearrangement uses TRBV23-1 and TRBJ2-7, with 9 nucleotides matching TRBD1. TRBV23-1 is reported as an ORF; its role is uncertain. This CDR3 is built from 14 residues. V lost 8 bases and J lost 3; bases outside the gene matches: 8. The CDR3 DNA sequence: TGCGCCAGCCCGGAGGGGACAGGGTTCTACGAGCAGTACTTC. Translation gives CASPEGTGFYEQYF.

This clone occurred once. The chain links TRBV19 to TRBJ1-2; D is perhaps TRBD1 (6 bases). This CDR3 is built from 14 residues. CDR1 LNHDA and CDR2 SQIVND come from the germline V gene (reference sequence). V shed 6 bases and J shed 4 bases, with 15 bases lying between them. The CDR3 loop reads CASSLNQGPYGYTF. The DNA of the CDR3 is TGTGCCAGTAGCCTCAATCAGGGGCCCTATGGCTACACCTTC.

The chain couples TRBV19 to TRBJ1-1; D call uncertain. V dropped 3 bases and J dropped 1 base, with 6 bases sitting between them. CDR3 length: 13 amino acids. Germline V gives CDR1 LNHDA, CDR2 SQIVND (reference sequence). The CDR3 loop reads CASSMNRNTEAFF. CDR3 DNA sequence: TGTGCCAGTAGTATGAACAGGAACACTGAAGCTTTCTTT.

V gene TRBV30 combines with J gene TRBJ1-2; TRBD1 matches at 11 bases. The CDR3 extends over 15 amino acids. V dropped 2 bases and J dropped 4; count of bases not matched to a gene: 6. The germline V gene encodes CDR1 GTSNPN and CDR2 SVGIG (reference sequence). The CDR3, as DNA: TGTGCCTGGAGTAGGACAGGGGGCGATCCCTATGGCTACACCTTC. It specifies CAWSRTGGDPYGYTF.

The rearrangement links TRBV11-2 to TRBJ2-5; D possibly corresponds to TRBD2 (7 bases). V was shortened by 0 bases and J by 0 bases, with 14 bases between the two germline ends. Germline loops: CDR1 SGHAT, CDR2 FQNNGV. The CDR3 totals 17 residues. Here the CDR3 reads CASSLDGGGQYQETQYF. CDR3 bases: TGTGCCAGCAGCTTAGACGGCGGGGGCCAGTACCAAGAGACCCAGTACTTC. The complete variable domain, with remaining parts taken from reference TRBV11-2 and TRBJ2-5, reads EAGVAQSPRYKIIEKRQSVAFWCNPISGHATLYWYQQILGQGPKLLIQFQNNGVVDDSQLPKDRFSAERLKGVDSTLKIQPAKLEDSAVYLCASSLDGGGQYQETQYFGPGTRLLVL.

The chain employs TRBV2 and TRBJ1-4, with D possibly TRBD1 on 6 matching bases. Trimming left V 5 bases short and J 6 bases short, with 10 bases between. The length of the CDR3 is 13 residues. CDR1 is SNHLY, CDR2 FYNNEI, per germline. The CDR3 here is CASSWGGDEKLFF. The CDR3, as DNA: TGTGCCAGCAGTTGGGGGGGCGATGAAAAACTGTTTTTT.